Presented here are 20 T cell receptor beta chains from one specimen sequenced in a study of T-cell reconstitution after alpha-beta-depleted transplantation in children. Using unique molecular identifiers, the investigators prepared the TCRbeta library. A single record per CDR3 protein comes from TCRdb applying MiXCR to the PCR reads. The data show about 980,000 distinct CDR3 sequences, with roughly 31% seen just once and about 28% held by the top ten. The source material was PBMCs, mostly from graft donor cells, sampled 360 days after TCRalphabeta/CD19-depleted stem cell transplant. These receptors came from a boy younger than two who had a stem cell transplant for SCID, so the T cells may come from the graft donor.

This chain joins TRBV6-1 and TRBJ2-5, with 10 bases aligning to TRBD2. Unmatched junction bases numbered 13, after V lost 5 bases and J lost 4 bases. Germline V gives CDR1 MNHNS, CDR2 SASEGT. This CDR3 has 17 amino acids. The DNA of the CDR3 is TGTGCCAGCAGTCCCCTATGGGTCAGCGGGGGGGTAGAGACCCAGTACTTC. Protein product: CASSPLWVSGGVETQYF.

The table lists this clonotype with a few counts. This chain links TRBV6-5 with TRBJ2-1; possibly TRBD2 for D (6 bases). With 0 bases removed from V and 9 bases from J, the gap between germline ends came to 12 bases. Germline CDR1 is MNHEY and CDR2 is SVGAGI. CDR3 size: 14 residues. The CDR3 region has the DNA TGTGCCAGCAGTTACTCGGCAGGGAGGCGTGAGCAGTTCTTC. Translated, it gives CASSYSAGRREQFF.

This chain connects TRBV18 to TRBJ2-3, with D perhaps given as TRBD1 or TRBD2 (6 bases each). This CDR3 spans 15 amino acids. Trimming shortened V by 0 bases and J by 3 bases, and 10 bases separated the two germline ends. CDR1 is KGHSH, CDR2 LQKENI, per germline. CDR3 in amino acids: CASSPPRGDTDTQYF. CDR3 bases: TGTGCCAGCTCACCACCAAGGGGGGATACAGATACGCAGTATTTT. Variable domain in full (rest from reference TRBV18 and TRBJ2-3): NAGVMQNPRHLVRRRGQEARLRCSPMKGHSHVYWYRQLPEEGLKFMVYLQKENIIDESGMPKERFSAEFPKEGPSILRIQQVVRGDSAAYFCASSPPRGDTDTQYFGPGTRLTVL.

The CDR3, as DNA: TGTGCCAGCAGCCCCCATTACACCGGGGAGCTGTTTTTT. Protein sequence: CASSPHYTGELFF. The V call is TRBV9, the J call TRBJ2-2; D not certain. In germline, CDR1 is SGDLS, CDR2 YYNGEE. V dropped 4 bases and J dropped 3 bases, with 7 bases sitting between them. This CDR3 has 13 residues.

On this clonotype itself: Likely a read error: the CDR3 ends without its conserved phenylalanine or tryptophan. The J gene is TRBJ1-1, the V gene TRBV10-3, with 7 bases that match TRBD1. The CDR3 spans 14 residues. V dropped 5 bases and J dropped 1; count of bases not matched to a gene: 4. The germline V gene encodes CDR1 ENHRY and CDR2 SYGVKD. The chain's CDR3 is CAISRTGPNTEAFS. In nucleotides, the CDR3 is TGTGCCATCAGTCGGACAGGCCCGAACACTGAAGCTTTCTCT.

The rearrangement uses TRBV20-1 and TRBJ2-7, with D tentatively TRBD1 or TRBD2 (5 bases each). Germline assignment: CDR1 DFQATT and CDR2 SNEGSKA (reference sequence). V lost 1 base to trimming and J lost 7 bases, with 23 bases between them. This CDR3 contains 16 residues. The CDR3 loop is CSARALGYGASGEQYF. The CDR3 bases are TGCAGTGCTAGAGCGCTTGGGTACGGGGCCTCCGGGGAGCAGTACTTC.

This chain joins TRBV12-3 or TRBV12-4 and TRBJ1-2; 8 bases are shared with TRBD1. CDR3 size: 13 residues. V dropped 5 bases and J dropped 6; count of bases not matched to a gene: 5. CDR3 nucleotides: TGTGCCAGCAGTCGACAGGGGTCCCATGGCTACACCTTC. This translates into CASSRQGSHGYTF.

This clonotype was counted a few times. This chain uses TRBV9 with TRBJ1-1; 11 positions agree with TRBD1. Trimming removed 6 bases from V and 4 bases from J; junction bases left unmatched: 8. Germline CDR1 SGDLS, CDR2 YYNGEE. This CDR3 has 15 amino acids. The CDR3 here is CASTRTGGAFTEAFF. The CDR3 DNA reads TGTGCCAGCACCCGGACAGGGGGCGCGTTCACTGAAGCTTTCTTT.

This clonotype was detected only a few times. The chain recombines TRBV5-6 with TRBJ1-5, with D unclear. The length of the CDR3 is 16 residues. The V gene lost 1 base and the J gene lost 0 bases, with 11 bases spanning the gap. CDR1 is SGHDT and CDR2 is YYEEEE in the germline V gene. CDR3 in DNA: TGTGCCAGCAGCTTGTTTACAGCTACTAGCAATCAGCCCCAGCATTTT. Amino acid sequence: CASSLFTATSNQPQHF.

CDR3 nucleotide sequence: TGCGCCAGCAGCCAAGATCCGACAGGGCTGATTCGACATAGCAATCAGCCCCAGCATTTT. Its translation is CASSQDPTGLIRHSNQPQHF. This chain connects TRBV4-1 to TRBJ1-5, with 7 bases identical to TRBD1. Trimming cost V 0 bases and J 0 bases; bases outside gene matches: 14. Germline values: CDR1 MGHRA, CDR2 YSYEKL. The length of the CDR3 is 20 residues.

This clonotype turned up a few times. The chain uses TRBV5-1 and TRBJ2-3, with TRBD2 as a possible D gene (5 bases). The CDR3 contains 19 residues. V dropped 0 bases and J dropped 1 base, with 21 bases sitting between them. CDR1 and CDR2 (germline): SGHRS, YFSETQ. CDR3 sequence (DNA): TGCGCCAGCAGCTTGGCCTTTGGGGAGCGTCGTTCTGGCACAGATACGCAGTATTTT. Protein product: CASSLAFGERRSGTDTQYF.

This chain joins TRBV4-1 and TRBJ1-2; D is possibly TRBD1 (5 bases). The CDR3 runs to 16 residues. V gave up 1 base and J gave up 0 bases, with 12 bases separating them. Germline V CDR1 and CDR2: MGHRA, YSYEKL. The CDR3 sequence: CASSQVSAGPNYGYTF. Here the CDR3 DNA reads TGCGCCAGCAGCCAAGTTTCCGCGGGACCTAACTATGGCTACACCTTC.

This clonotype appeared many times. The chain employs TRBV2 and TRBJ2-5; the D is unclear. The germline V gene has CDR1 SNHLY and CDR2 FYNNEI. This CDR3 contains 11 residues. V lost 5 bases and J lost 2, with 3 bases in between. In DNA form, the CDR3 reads TGTGCCAGCAGTAAGCAAGAGACCCAGTACTTC. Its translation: CASSKQETQYF. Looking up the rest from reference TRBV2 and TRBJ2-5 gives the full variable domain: EPEVTQTPSHQVTQMGQEVILRCVPISNHLYFYWYRQILGQKVEFLVSFYNNEISEKSEIFDDQFSVERPDGSNFTLKIRSTKLEDSAMYFCASSKQETQYFGPGTRLLVL.

The CDR3 nucleotides are TGCGCCAGCAGCCAAGAAGTTGGGGGAGCACGGGAGACCCAGTACTTC. Amino acid sequence: CASSQEVGGARETQYF. The chain links TRBV4-3 to TRBJ2-5; D possibly matches TRBD1 or TRBD2 (5 bases each). Trimming removed 0 bases from V and 5 bases from J, with 16 bases in between. There are 16 residues in the CDR3. Germline V gene sequence: CDR1 LGHNA, CDR2 YSLEER.

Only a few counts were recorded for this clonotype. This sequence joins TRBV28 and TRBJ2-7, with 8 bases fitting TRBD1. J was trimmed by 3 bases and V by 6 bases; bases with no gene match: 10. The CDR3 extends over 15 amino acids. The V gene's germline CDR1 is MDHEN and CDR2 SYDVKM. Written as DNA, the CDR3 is TGTGCCAGCAGCCGACAGGGGACTGGGGGCTACGAGCAGTACTTC. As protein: CASSRQGTGGYEQYF.

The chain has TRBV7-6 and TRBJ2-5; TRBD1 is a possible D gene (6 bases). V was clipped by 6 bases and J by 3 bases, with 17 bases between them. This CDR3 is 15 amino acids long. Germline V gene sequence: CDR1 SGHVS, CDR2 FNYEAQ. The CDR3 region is CASSPIPGVEETQYF. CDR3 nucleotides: TGTGCCAGCAGTCCTATTCCAGGGGTCGAAGAGACCCAGTACTTC.

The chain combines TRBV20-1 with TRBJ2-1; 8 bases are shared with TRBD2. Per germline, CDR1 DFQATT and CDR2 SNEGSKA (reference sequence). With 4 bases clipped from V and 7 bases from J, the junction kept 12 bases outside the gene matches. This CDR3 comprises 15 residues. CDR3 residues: CSATSRGGRVNEQFF. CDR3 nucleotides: TGCAGTGCTACCTCCCGGGGGGGCCGGGTTAATGAGCAGTTCTTC.

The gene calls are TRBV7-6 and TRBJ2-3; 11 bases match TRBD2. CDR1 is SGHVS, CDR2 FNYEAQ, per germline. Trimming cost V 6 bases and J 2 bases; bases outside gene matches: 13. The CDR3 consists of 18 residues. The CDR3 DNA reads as TGTGCCAGCAGTTTGCTCGGGGGGACTAGCGGAACCACAGATACGCAGTATTTT. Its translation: CASSLLGGTSGTTDTQYF.

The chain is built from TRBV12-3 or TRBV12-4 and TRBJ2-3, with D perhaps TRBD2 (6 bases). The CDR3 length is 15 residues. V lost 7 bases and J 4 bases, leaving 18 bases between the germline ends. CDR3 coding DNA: TGTGCCAGCACCCTCTTCCCGGGGGTGGCAGATACGCAGTATTTT. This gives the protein CASTLFPGVADTQYF.

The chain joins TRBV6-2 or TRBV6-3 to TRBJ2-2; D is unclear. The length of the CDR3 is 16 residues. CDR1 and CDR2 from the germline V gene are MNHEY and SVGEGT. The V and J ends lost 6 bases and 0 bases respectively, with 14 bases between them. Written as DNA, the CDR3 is TGTGCCAGCAGGGGGAACAATATAGCGAACACCGGGGAGCTGTTTTTT. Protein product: CASRGNNIANTGELFF.